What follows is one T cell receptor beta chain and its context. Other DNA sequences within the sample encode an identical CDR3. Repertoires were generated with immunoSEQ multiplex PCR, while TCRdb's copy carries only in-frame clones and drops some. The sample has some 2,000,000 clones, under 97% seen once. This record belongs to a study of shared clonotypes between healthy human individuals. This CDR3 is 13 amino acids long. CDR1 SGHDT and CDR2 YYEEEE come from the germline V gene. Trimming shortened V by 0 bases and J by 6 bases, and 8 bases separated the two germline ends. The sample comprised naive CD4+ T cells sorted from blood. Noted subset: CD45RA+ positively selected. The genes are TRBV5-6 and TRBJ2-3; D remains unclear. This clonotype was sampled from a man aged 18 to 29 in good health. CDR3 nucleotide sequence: TGTGCCAGCAGCTTGGGGGCTGCGGATACGCAGTATTTT. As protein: CASSLGAADTQYF.